These 21 T cell receptor beta chains originate from one sample sequenced in a study of blood T cell repertoires in COVID-19. Method: immunoSEQ multiplex PCR; TCRdb's copy keeps in-frame clones and lacks some. Among some 150,000 clones listed, more than 75% were seen once. Sample: peripheral blood. These TCRs come from a man aged 50 or older with active COVID-19.

This chain connects TRBV6-2 or TRBV6-3 to TRBJ1-5; tentatively, D is TRBD1 (5 bases). The germline V gene encodes CDR1 MNHEY and CDR2 SVGEGT. The CDR3 runs to 14 residues. The V and J ends lost 0 bases and 7 bases respectively, with 10 bases between them. CDR3 sequence reads: CASSYSSGKQPQHF. Here the CDR3 DNA reads TGTGCCAGCAGTTACTCTTCAGGGAAACAGCCCCAGCATTTT.

This sequence joins TRBV6-1 and TRBJ1-5; D call uncertain. CDR1 is MNHNS and CDR2 is SASEGT in the germline V gene. V was shortened by 3 bases and J by 10 bases, with 7 bases between the two germline ends. The CDR3 totals 11 residues. As DNA, the CDR3 is TGTGCCAGCAGTGATACTCCACCCCAGCATTTT. Translation gives CASSDTPPQHF.

The chain combines TRBV2 with TRBJ2-3; the D gene is possibly TRBD2 (6 bases). Per the germline V gene, CDR1 is SNHLY and CDR2 is FYNNEI. The CDR3 length is 15 residues. V lost 5 bases, J lost 4 bases, and 16 bases lay in between. CDR3 sequence reads: CASSRAGRGADTQYF. In DNA, the CDR3 is TGTGCCAGCAGTCGAGCGGGTCGAGGGGCAGATACGCAGTATTTT.

This rearrangement joins TRBV28 to TRBJ2-1, with unresolved D. CDR1 and CDR2 (germline): MDHEN, SYDVKM. Trimming removed 6 bases at V and 10 bases at J, with 10 bases between. This CDR3 has 11 residues. DNA for the CDR3: TGTGCCAGCAGCGTGGAGTGGGAGCAGTTCTTC. Translated: CASSVEWEQFF. The full variable domain, its missing parts supplied by reference TRBV28 and TRBJ2-1, is DVKVTQSSRYLVKRTGEKVFLECVQDMDHENMFWYRQDPGLGLRLIYFSYDVKMKEKGDIPEGYSVSREKKERFSLILESASTNQTSMYLCASSVEWEQFFGPGTRLTVL.

V and J are TRBV29-1 and TRBJ2-3; D is ambiguous. V was trimmed by 4 bases and J by 2 bases, leaving 13 bases between them. The CDR3 spans 14 residues. The germline V gene encodes CDR1 SQVTM and CDR2 ANQGSEA. The CDR3: CSVVGVGYTDTQYF. In DNA, the CDR3 is TGCAGCGTTGTCGGTGTCGGTTACACAGATACGCAGTATTTT.

The gene calls are TRBV19 and TRBJ1-5; D is unclear. Trimming pared 4 bases from V and 1 base from J, leaving 11 bases between. Germline CDR1 is LNHDA and CDR2 is SQIVND (reference sequence). The CDR3 extends over 15 amino acids. This chain's CDR3 is CASSRNIGSNQPQHF. The CDR3 bases are TGTGCCAGTAGTAGGAACATCGGGAGCAATCAGCCCCAGCATTTT.

The rearrangement uses TRBV27 and TRBJ2-2; tentatively, D is TRBD2 (5 bases). Trimming shortened V by 0 bases and J by 5 bases, and 7 bases separated the two germline ends. In germline, CDR1 is MNHEY, CDR2 SMNVEV (reference sequence). The CDR3 loop spans 14 amino acids. The CDR3 loop reads CASSLSPGTGELFF. The CDR3 bases are TGTGCCAGCAGTTTATCCCCGGGAACCGGGGAGCTGTTTTTT.

The rearrangement links TRBV10-3 to TRBJ2-3; the match to TRBD2 covers 8 bases. V shed 3 bases, J shed 1 base, and the junction held 9 bases outside the gene matches. The CDR3 spans 17 residues. Germline V gene data show CDR1 as ENHRY and CDR2 as SYGVKD. CDR3 region: CAISDPSAGAGTDTQYF. CDR3 nucleotide sequence: TGTGCCATCAGTGACCCTTCAGCGGGGGCTGGCACAGATACGCAGTATTTT.

This clone was seen only once. The J gene is TRBJ1-2, the V gene TRBV6-5; no reliable D call. The germline CDR1 and CDR2 sequences are MNHEY and SVGAGI. CDR3 length equals 13 residues. Trimming removed 6 bases at V and 8 bases at J, with 16 bases between. The CDR3, as DNA: TGTGCCAGCAGCCGGGGTGGGGAAAAAGGCTACACCTTC. Its translation is CASSRGGEKGYTF.

V gene TRBV7-8 combines with J gene TRBJ2-1; 7 bases map to TRBD1. Per the germline V gene, CDR1 is SGHVS and CDR2 is FQNEAQ. The CDR3 length is 14 residues. V lost 2 bases, J lost 10 bases, and 8 bases stayed unmatched. In nucleotides, the CDR3 is TGTGCCAGCAGCTTACATCAGAACAGGGGAGAGCAGTTCTTC. Amino acids: CASSLHQNRGEQFF.

The V and J genes are TRBV18 and TRBJ2-3, with D possibly matching TRBD1 (5 bases). With 2 bases removed from V and 6 bases from J, the gap between germline ends came to 12 bases. Per the germline V gene, CDR1 is KGHSH and CDR2 is LQKENI. This CDR3 spans 14 amino acids. The CDR3 DNA reads TGTGCCAGCTCACCAGAGCAGGGAATGGATACGCAGTATTTT. Translation gives CASSPEQGMDTQYF.

This rearrangement joins TRBV5-5 to TRBJ1-4, with 10 bases matching TRBD1. From germline, CDR1 is SGHKS and CDR2 YYEKEE (reference sequence). Unmatched junction bases numbered 11, after V lost 4 bases and J lost 5 bases. The CDR3 consists of 17 residues. CDR3 in DNA: TGTGCCAGCAGCCCTAACCGACCGGGACAGGGGAATGAAAAACTGTTTTTT. Amino acids: CASSPNRPGQGNEKLFF.

This clone was counted a few times. The chain couples TRBV5-1 to TRBJ2-2; D gene ambiguous. Germline V CDR1 and CDR2: SGHRS, YFSETQ. V was pared by 4 bases and J by 7 bases, with 11 bases between. The CDR3 extends over 13 amino acids. CDR3 nucleotides: TGCGCCAGCAGCCCCAGGCCTAACGGGGAGCTGTTTTTT. Protein: CASSPRPNGELFF. The full variable domain, with the rest looked up from reference TRBV5-1 and TRBJ2-2, is KAGVTQTPRYLIKTRGQQVTLSCSPISGHRSVSWYQQTPGQGLQFLFEYFSETQRNKGNFPGRFSGRQFSNSRSEMNVSTLELGDSALYLCASSPRPNGELFFGEGSRLTVL.

The chain couples TRBV29-1 to TRBJ1-4, with D tentatively TRBD1 (6 bases). CDR1 and CDR2 (germline): SQVTM, ANQGSEA. V was pared by 6 bases and J by 9 bases, with 17 bases between. This CDR3 is built from 13 residues. The CDR3 DNA sequence: TGCAGCGTGGGACAAGACTCCCTCCAAAAACTGTTTTTT. It translates to CSVGQDSLQKLFF.

The sample holds a few counts of this clone. The chain couples TRBV25-1 to TRBJ1-6; 9 nucleotides align to TRBD1. Germline CDR1 MGHDK, CDR2 SYGVNS. V was pared by 6 bases and J by 8 bases, with 5 bases of the junction left unmatched. The CDR3 sequence is 14 residues long. In DNA, the CDR3 is TGTGCCAGCAGGCCACAGGGGGCCCATTCACCCCTCCACTTT. Protein product: CASRPQGAHSPLHF.

CDR3 DNA: TGTGCCAGTAGTCAGGGGGCTGGAAGCAATCAGCCCCAGCATTTT. Amino acid sequence: CASSQGAGSNQPQHF. The J gene is TRBJ1-5, the V gene TRBV19; 8 bases are shared with TRBD1. Germline lookup yields CDR1 LNHDA and CDR2 SQIVND (reference sequence). J was trimmed by 1 base and V by 5 bases; bases with no gene match: 4. There are 15 residues in the CDR3.

V usage is TRBV4-3 and J usage is TRBJ1-6; D is possibly TRBD1 (6 bases). Germline CDR1 LGHNA, CDR2 YSLEER. The ends were cut back, 3 bases at V and 8 bases at J, with 14 bases in the middle. This CDR3 contains 15 residues. The CDR3 DNA reads as TGCGCCAGCAGCCAGGCGCCCTACAGGGATTCACCCCTCCACTTT. Protein sequence: CASSQAPYRDSPLHF.

The V call is TRBV6-5, the J call TRBJ1-2, with D uncertain. Germline-derived CDR1 and CDR2 are MNHEY and SVGAGI. Deletions cut 7 bases from V and 4 bases from J, with 10 bases between. The CDR3 has 12 residues. CDR3 sequence: CASIEPGYGYTF. The CDR3 DNA reads as TGTGCCAGCATCGAACCAGGCTATGGCTACACCTTC.

The chain recombines TRBV7-2 with TRBJ2-3; no definite D call. With 1 base removed from V and 2 bases from J, the gap between germline ends came to 10 bases. The length of the CDR3 is 15 residues. Germline V gene lookup returns CDR1 SGHTA and CDR2 FQGNSA. The CDR3 DNA sequence: TGTGCCAGCAGCTTAGGGCCTCATCCCACAGATACGCAGTATTTT. Residues: CASSLGPHPTDTQYF.

This clone appeared once. The chain joins TRBV18 to TRBJ2-3; 9 positions agree with TRBD1. Trimming took 4 bases from V and 4 from J; bases not matched to a gene: 6. This CDR3 is built from 15 residues. Germline V lookup: CDR1 KGHSH, CDR2 LQKENI. The CDR3 reads CASSRMGQGSDTQYF. The CDR3 DNA reads TGTGCCAGCTCACGCATGGGACAGGGCTCAGATACGCAGTATTTT.

The chain links TRBV6-1 to TRBJ2-3; 9 bases fit TRBD2. V trimming: 2 bases; J trimming: 3 bases; junction bases outside the gene matches: 6. Germline CDR1 is MNHNS and CDR2 is SASEGT. This CDR3 region has 16 residues. The DNA for the CDR3 is TGTGCCAGCAGTGAATCTGACCTAGCGGGGACAGATACGCAGTATTTT. Translated, it gives CASSESDLAGTDTQYF.